The 4 T cell receptor beta chains listed next were all sequenced from one sample in a study of blood T cell repertoires in COVID-19. Here immunoSEQ multiplex PCR was the method, and the copy in TCRdb shows in-frame clones only, minus some. The sample holds approximately 250,000 clones, 65% to 90% seen once. Sequenced: peripheral blood. All receptors derive from a man aged 40-55 years who had recovered from COVID-19.

V usage is TRBV29-1 and J usage is TRBJ2-1, with a tentative D call TRBD1 (6 bases). Looked up from germline, CDR1 is SQVTM and CDR2 is ANQGSEA. The V end was cut by 3 bases, the J end by 8 bases, with 11 bases between. This CDR3 region has 12 residues. CDR3 residues: CSVDPGVDEQFF. CDR3 bases: TGCAGCGTTGATCCAGGGGTCGATGAGCAGTTCTTC.

This clone occurred once. The chain couples TRBV5-1 to TRBJ2-3; the D gene is possibly TRBD2 (6 bases). Germline loops: CDR1 SGHRS, CDR2 YFSETQ. V lost 3 bases and J 3 bases, leaving 17 bases between the germline ends. The CDR3 loop spans 16 amino acids. The CDR3 region is CASSWGGGPGTDTQYF. Written as DNA, the CDR3 is TGCGCCAGCAGCTGGGGTGGAGGGCCGGGGACAGATACGCAGTATTTT. Full variable domain (rest looked up from reference TRBV5-1 and TRBJ2-3): KAGVTQTPRYLIKTRGQQVTLSCSPISGHRSVSWYQQTPGQGLQFLFEYFSETQRNKGNFPGRFSGRQFSNSRSEMNVSTLELGDSALYLCASSWGGGPGTDTQYFGPGTRLTVL.

The rearrangement links TRBV25-1 to TRBJ2-3, with 7 bases matching TRBD1. The CDR3 consists of 16 residues. CDR1 is MGHDK and CDR2 is SYGVNS in the germline V gene. V dropped 6 bases and J dropped 6; count of bases not matched to a gene: 15. This CDR3 is CASRPTEGAGVDTQYF. The CDR3 coding sequence is TGTGCCAGCAGGCCTACAGAGGGGGCGGGTGTGGATACGCAGTATTTT.

This chain connects TRBV19 to TRBJ1-2; D remains unclear. Germline assignment: CDR1 LNHDA and CDR2 SQIVND (reference sequence). The CDR3 spans 13 residues. V shed 5 bases and J shed 3 bases, with 10 bases lying between them. CDR3 protein: CASSQVSDYGYTF. In DNA, the CDR3 is TGTGCCAGTAGTCAGGTTTCGGACTATGGCTACACCTTC.